This T cell receptor (beta chain) was identified in a study of T cells in tumors after PD-1 blockade. Study information: Excluded were patients with checkpoint blockade, immunosuppressants, or radiotherapy or other anti-cancer therapy within 4 weeks. Treatment was either pembrolizumab 200 mg every 3 weeks or cemiplimab 350 mg every 2 weeks. A subset received ongoing vismodegib 150 mg daily alongside anti-PD-1 therapy. On average, peripheral blood gave under 150,000 TCR templates and over 35,000 unique clonotypes.

Sequenced by immunoSEQ multiplex PCR; TCRdb stores in-frame clones only, minus some. The sample contains some 25,000 clones, nearly 85% of which appear only once. This CDR3 region has 15 residues. Germline V gene sequence: CDR1 LGHDT, CDR2 YNNKEL (reference sequence). V lost 5 bases and J lost 6; bases outside the gene matches: 4. The chain employs TRBV3-1 (or the pseudogene TRBV3-2) and TRBJ2-2; 12 nucleotides align to TRBD1. This receptor was identified in a human donor with basal cell carcinoma. The sample consisted of PBMCs, taken after anti-PD-1 treatment. CDR3 coding DNA: TGTGCCAGCAGCTCCGGGACAGGGGGCCCCGGGGAGCTGTTTTTT. Its protein is CASSSGTGGPGELFF.